Shown below are 19 T cell receptor beta chains from a single sample sequenced in a study of identical twins. TCRdb re-called the 5' RACE reads through MiXCR, storing one row per CDR3 protein. The data contain roughly 720,000 distinct CDR3 sequences, about 18% of them singletons. The data also belong to a second study, concerning T cells expressing NK-cell markers.

The sample was PBMCs. All receptors derive from a woman aged 18 to 35 in good health.

In this sample, this clonotype turned up a few times. The rearrangement joins TRBV11-2 to TRBJ2-7, with TRBD1 matching 11 bases. The CDR3 sequence is 17 residues long. After removal of 2 bases from V and 4 bases from J, the junction contained 10 bases not matched to a gene. Germline assignment: CDR1 SGHAT and CDR2 FQNNGV. The CDR3 region is CASSLPMRTGGLYEQYF. CDR3 in DNA: TGTGCCAGCAGCTTACCTATGAGGACAGGGGGCTTGTACGAGCAGTACTTC.

This chain links TRBV6-2 or TRBV6-3 with TRBJ2-5; D remains ambiguous. V was cut by 7 bases and J by 5 bases, with 11 bases left in between. The V gene's germline CDR1 is MNHEY and CDR2 SVGEGT. The CDR3 is made up of 12 amino acids. The CDR3 sequence: CASTSIEETQYF. The CDR3, as DNA: TGTGCCAGCACCTCGATCGAGGAGACCCAGTACTTC.

This clonotype has more than one count but fewer than ten. V usage is TRBV12-3 or TRBV12-4 and J usage is TRBJ1-1; D gene uncertain. The CDR3 contains 15 residues. Between the trimmed V and J ends, which lost 3 bases and 3 bases, there was a span of 14 bases. DNA of the CDR3: TGTGCCAGCAGTTTGGGCCGTCGTTGGGACACTGAAGCTTTCTTT. This encodes CASSLGRRWDTEAFF.

This clonotype has just a few counts. The chain is built from TRBV6-1 and TRBJ2-5, with D unclear. This CDR3 contains 13 residues. V was cut by 8 bases and J by 5 bases, with 15 bases left in between. CDR1 MNHNS and CDR2 SASEGT come from the germline V gene. CDR3 sequence: CASRFLYSETQYF. CDR3 coding DNA: TGTGCCAGCCGCTTCCTTTACTCGGAGACCCAGTACTTC.

This clonotype came up many times. Written as DNA, the CDR3 is TGTGCCAGCAGTTCACTAGCGGGGTACAATGAGCAGTTCTTC. This codes for CASSSLAGYNEQFF. The V call is TRBV12-3 or TRBV12-4, the J call TRBJ2-1; TRBD2 agrees at 10 bases. Losses at the gene ends were 4 bases for V and 4 bases for J; bases not matched to a gene: 1. The CDR3 has 14 residues.

V is TRBV20-1 and J is TRBJ2-3; TRBD2 might be the D (6 bases). The CDR3 is 15 residues long. Germline V gene lookup returns CDR1 DFQATT and CDR2 SNEGSKA (reference sequence). With 5 bases removed from V and 3 bases from J, the gap between germline ends came to 18 bases. CDR3 protein: CSAPKVPSATDTQYF. The CDR3 DNA is TGCAGTGCTCCGAAAGTTCCTAGCGCGACAGATACGCAGTATTTT.

This clonotype came up a few times. The V call is TRBV7-9, the J call TRBJ2-1, with D perhaps TRBD2 (6 bases). V lost 4 bases and J lost 2, with 15 bases in between. This CDR3 is built from 16 residues. From germline, CDR1 is SEHNR and CDR2 FQNEAQ (reference sequence). In nucleotides, the CDR3 is TGTGCCAGCAGCTCACGCGGGACTGCCCCCTACAATGAGCAGTTCTTC. This encodes CASSSRGTAPYNEQFF.

This clonotype was found a few times. The genes are TRBV9 and TRBJ2-3; no firm D call. Germline lookup yields CDR1 SGDLS and CDR2 YYNGEE. V was cut by 4 bases and J by 5 bases, with 11 bases left in between. The CDR3 length is 13 residues. CDR3 sequence (DNA): TGTGCCAGCAGCCCCTTTCCCGGAGATACGCAGTATTTT. Translation gives CASSPFPGDTQYF.

This chain uses TRBV30 with TRBJ2-1; tentative D call: TRBD1 (5 bases). Trimming shortened V by 2 bases and J by 8 bases, and 16 bases separated the two germline ends. This CDR3 spans 14 amino acids. Germline CDR1 GTSNPN, CDR2 SVGIG (reference sequence). The CDR3 is CAWSPDIEFDEQFF. The CDR3 nucleotides are TGTGCCTGGAGTCCGGACATTGAGTTTGATGAGCAGTTCTTC. Variable domain in full (rest from reference TRBV30 and TRBJ2-1): SQTIHQWPATLVQPVGSPLSLECTVEGTSNPNLYWYRQAAGRGLQLLFYSVGIGQISSEVPQNLSASRPQDRQFILSSKKLLLSDSGFYLCAWSPDIEFDEQFFGPGTRLTVL.

The table lists this clonotype with a few counts. The V call is TRBV10-1, the J call TRBJ2-1; D gene uncertain. V was cut by 4 bases and J by 9 bases, with 16 bases left in between. This CDR3 has 14 residues. Germline CDR1 reads WNHNN; CDR2 reads SYGVQD (reference sequence). CDR3 coding DNA: TGCGCCAGCAGTGGTCGGGCCCCGACGGGTGAGCAGTTCTTC. Encoded protein: CASSGRAPTGEQFF.

The rearrangement links TRBV5-1 to TRBJ2-5, with 12 bases fitting TRBD2. The germline gives CDR1 SGHRS, CDR2 YFSETQ. Trimming at V came to 3 bases and at J to 4 bases, leaving 7 bases not matched to a gene. The CDR3 runs 16 residues. The DNA for the CDR3 is TGCGCCAGCAGCTCGACTAGCGGGGGCATTGGAGAGACCCAGTACTTC. Its protein product is CASSSTSGGIGETQYF.

CDR3 nucleotide sequence: TGTGCCAGCAGCCAAGATTTAGCGGGGTACCCCTACGAGCAGTACTTC. Its protein product is CASSQDLAGYPYEQYF. The gene calls are TRBV3-1 and TRBJ2-7; 8 bases line up with TRBD2. This CDR3 has 16 residues. Trimming took 0 bases from V and 2 from J; bases not matched to a gene: 6. Germline CDR1 is LGHDT and CDR2 is YNNKEL (reference sequence).

The gene calls are TRBV7-8 and TRBJ2-7; D unresolved. The CDR3 totals 14 residues. Germline values: CDR1 SGHVS, CDR2 FQNEAQ. With 1 base removed from V and 2 bases from J, the gap between germline ends came to 9 bases. CDR3 sequence: CASSLGVATYEQYF. DNA for the CDR3: TGTGCCAGCAGCTTAGGGGTGGCTACCTACGAGCAGTACTTC.

This clonotype was picked up a small number of times. The chain uses TRBV11-2 and TRBJ1-5; D remains unclear. The CDR3 spans 17 residues. The ends were cut back, 0 bases at V and 6 bases at J, with 18 bases in the middle. CDR1 and CDR2 (germline): SGHAT, FQNNGV. In DNA, the CDR3 is TGTGCCAGCAGCTTAGATAGGTACGGAGCCGGCGGTCAGCCCCAGCATTTT. Its protein product is CASSLDRYGAGGQPQHF.

This rearrangement joins TRBV20-1 to TRBJ1-1; D is undetermined. This CDR3 spans 13 amino acids. CDR1 is DFQATT and CDR2 is SNEGSKA in the germline V gene (reference sequence). V was clipped by 3 bases and J by 3 bases, with 11 bases between them. The CDR3 sequence: CSASRAGDTEAFF. For the CDR3, the DNA is TGCAGTGCTAGTCGAGCGGGAGACACTGAAGCTTTCTTT.

This clonotype was seen more than once but under ten times. The CDR3: CASSGSGTSGRAPGDEQFF. In DNA form, the CDR3 reads TGTGCCAGCAGCGGATCCGGGACTAGCGGGAGGGCGCCGGGCGATGAGCAGTTCTTC. The chain recombines TRBV9 with TRBJ2-1; 16 bases map to TRBD2. After removal of 3 bases from V and 8 bases from J, the junction contained 14 bases not matched to a gene. This CDR3 contains 19 residues. Germline loops: CDR1 SGDLS, CDR2 YYNGEE. The full variable domain, rest sourced from reference TRBV9 and TRBJ2-1, is DSGVTQTPKHLITATGQRVTLRCSPRSGDLSVYWYQQSLDQGLQFLIQYYNGEERAKGNILERFSAQQFPDLHSELNLSSLELGDSALYFCASSGSGTSGRAPGDEQFFGPGTRLTVL.

The chain carries TRBV2 and TRBJ2-5; no firm D call. Looked up from germline, CDR1 is SNHLY and CDR2 is FYNNEI. CDR3 size: 13 residues. Trimming left V 4 bases short and J 5 bases short, with 11 bases between. The CDR3 nucleotides are TGTGCCAGCAGTGGGGTTGACGGGGAGACCCAGTACTTC. Translating it yields CASSGVDGETQYF.

This clonotype was observed once. The chain is built from TRBV29-1 and TRBJ2-5; D perhaps matches TRBD1 (6 bases). Germline V lookup: CDR1 SQVTM, CDR2 ANQGSEA. Trimming took off 7 bases at V and 5 bases at J, with 14 bases between the two ends. The CDR3 contains 12 residues. CDR3 nucleotide sequence: TGCAGCGACGGAGGCAGGGGCGAGACCCAGTACTTC. It codes for CSDGGRGETQYF.

This clonotype appeared a few times. The chain carries TRBV5-1 and TRBJ2-7, with unresolved D. CDR1 and CDR2 from the germline V gene are SGHRS and YFSETQ. This CDR3 comprises 14 residues. V shed 0 bases and J shed 3 bases, with 10 bases lying between them. The CDR3 protein is CASSLVSRFYEQYF. The CDR3 nucleotides are TGCGCCAGCAGCTTGGTTAGCAGATTCTACGAGCAGTACTTC.